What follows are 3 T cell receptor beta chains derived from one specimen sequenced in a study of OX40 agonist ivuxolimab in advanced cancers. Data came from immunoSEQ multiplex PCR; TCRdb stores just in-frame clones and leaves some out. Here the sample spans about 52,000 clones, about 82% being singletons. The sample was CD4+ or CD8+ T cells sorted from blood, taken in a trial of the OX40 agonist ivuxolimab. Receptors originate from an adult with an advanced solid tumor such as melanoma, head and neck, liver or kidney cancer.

As DNA, the CDR3 is TGTGCCAGCGGCTGGGGGCAGGGAGATACGCAGTATTTT. It translates to CASGWGQGDTQYF. The rearrangement uses TRBV11-2 and TRBJ2-3; a possible D gene is TRBD1 (6 bases). V lost 8 bases and J lost 5, with 14 bases in between. Germline V gene sequence: CDR1 SGHAT, CDR2 FQNNGV. The CDR3 spans 13 residues.

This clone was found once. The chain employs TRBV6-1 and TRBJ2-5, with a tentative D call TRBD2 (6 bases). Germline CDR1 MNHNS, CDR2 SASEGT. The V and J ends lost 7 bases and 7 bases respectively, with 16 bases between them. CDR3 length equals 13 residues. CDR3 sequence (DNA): TGTGCCAGCACCCCAAGCTCCGGGGGGACCCAGTACTTC. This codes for CASTPSSGGTQYF.

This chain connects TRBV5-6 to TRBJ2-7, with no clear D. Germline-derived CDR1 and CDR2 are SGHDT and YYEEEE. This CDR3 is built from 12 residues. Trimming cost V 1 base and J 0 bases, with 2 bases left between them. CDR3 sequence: CASSLSSYEQYF. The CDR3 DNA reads TGTGCCAGCAGCTTGAGCTCCTACGAGCAGTACTTC.